This T cell receptor beta chain comes out of a study of blood T cells in healthy people across ages. Germline loops: CDR1 SNHLY, CDR2 FYNNEI. This CDR3 comprises 16 residues. V lost 4 bases, J lost 7 bases, and 20 bases lay in between. Each individual donor underwent a draw of around 9.8 milliliters of peripheral blood. With regard to this clonotype: The antigen is undetermined.

A J-beta primer mix and a sample-barcoded 5' primer were used in a second PCR of about 7 to 12 cycles. TCRdb reanalysed the 5' RACE reads using MiXCR and keeps one entry per CDR3 protein. This table has about 830,000 distinct CDR3 sequences, around 62% appearing once. Whole-study findings and limits: Changes in expanded clonotypes were possibly confounded, as the CMV status of donors was unknown. Diversity estimates from one million T cells were considered underestimates.

Material: blood. The chain has TRBV2 and TRBJ1-5, with D possibly TRBD1 on 6 matching bases. The receptor's source is a man aged 25-45 years in good health. CDR3 sequence (DNA): TGTGCCAGCAGTGTAGACGATACAGGGCAGGGACAGCCCCAGCATTTT. Its protein is CASSVDDTGQGQPQHF. Combining the CDR3 with reference TRBV2 and TRBJ1-5 gives the whole variable domain EPEVTQTPSHQVTQMGQEVILRCVPISNHLYFYWYRQILGQKVEFLVSFYNNEISEKSEIFDDQFSVERPDGSNFTLKIRSTKLEDSAMYFCASSVDDTGQGQPQHFGDGTRLSIL.